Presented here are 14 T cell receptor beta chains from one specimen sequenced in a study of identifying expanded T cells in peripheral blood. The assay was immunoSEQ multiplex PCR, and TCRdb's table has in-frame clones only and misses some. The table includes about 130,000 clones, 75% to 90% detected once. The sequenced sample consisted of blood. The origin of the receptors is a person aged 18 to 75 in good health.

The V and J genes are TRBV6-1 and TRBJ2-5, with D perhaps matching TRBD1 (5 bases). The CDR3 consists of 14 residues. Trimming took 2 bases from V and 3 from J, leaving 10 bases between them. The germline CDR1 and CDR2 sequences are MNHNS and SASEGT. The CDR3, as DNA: TGTGCCAGCAGTGAAAGGGGCGCCGAAGAGACCCAGTACTTC. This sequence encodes CASSERGAEETQYF.

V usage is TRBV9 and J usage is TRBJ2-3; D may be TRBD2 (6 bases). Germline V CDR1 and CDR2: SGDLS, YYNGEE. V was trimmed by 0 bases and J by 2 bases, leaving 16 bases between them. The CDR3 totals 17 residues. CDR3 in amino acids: CASSVEGRTPSTDTQYF. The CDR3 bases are TGTGCCAGCAGCGTAGAAGGGAGGACCCCTTCCACAGATACGCAGTATTTT.

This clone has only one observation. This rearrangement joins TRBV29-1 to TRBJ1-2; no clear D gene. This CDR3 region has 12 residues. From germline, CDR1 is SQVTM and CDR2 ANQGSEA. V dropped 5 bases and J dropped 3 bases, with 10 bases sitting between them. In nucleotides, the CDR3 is TGCAGCGTTTGGGTCGGGGACTATGGCTACACCTTC. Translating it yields CSVWVGDYGYTF.

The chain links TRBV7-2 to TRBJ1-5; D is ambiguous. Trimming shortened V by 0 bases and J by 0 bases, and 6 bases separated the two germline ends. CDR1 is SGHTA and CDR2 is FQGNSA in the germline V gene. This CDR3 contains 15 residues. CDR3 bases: TGTGCCAGCAGCTTAGCTTCAGCTAGCAATCAGCCCCAGCATTTT. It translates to CASSLASASNQPQHF.

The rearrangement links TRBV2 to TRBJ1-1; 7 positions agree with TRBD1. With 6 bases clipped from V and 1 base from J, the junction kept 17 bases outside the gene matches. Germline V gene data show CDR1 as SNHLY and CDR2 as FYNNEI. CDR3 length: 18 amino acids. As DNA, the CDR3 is TGTGCCAGCAGCGCCGGGGACAGTTTGATGAGGACGAACACTGAAGCTTTCTTT. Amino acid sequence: CASSAGDSLMRTNTEAFF.

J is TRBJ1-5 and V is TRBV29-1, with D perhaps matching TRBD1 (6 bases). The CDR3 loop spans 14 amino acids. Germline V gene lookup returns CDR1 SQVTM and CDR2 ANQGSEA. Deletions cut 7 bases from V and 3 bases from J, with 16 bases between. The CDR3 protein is CSAGLGQNNQPQHF. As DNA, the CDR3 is TGCAGCGCCGGCCTAGGACAGAACAATCAGCCCCAGCATTTT. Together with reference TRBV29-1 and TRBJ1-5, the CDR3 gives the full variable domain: SAVISQKPSRDICQRGTSLTIQCQVDSQVTMMFWYRQQPGQSLTLIATANQGSEATYESGFVIDKFPISRPNLTFSTLTVSNMSPEDSSIYLCSAGLGQNNQPQHFGDGTRLSIL.

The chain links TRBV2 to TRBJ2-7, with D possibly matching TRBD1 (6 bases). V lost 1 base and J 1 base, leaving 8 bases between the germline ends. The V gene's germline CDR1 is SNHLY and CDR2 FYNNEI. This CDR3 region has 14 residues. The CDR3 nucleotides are TGTGCCAGCAGTGAAGACAGGGTTTCCTACGAGCAGTACTTC. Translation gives CASSEDRVSYEQYF.

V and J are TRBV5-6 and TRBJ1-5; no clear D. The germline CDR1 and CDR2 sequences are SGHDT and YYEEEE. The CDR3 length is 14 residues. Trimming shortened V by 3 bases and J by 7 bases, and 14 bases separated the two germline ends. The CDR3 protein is CASSWAGSGQPQHF. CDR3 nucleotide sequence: TGTGCCAGCAGCTGGGCGGGGTCTGGGCAGCCCCAGCATTTT. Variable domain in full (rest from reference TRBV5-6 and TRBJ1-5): DAGVTQSPTHLIKTRGQQVTLRCSPKSGHDTVSWYQQALGQGPQFIFQYYEEEERQRGNFPDRFSGHQFPNYSSELNVNALLLGDSALYLCASSWAGSGQPQHFGDGTRLSIL.

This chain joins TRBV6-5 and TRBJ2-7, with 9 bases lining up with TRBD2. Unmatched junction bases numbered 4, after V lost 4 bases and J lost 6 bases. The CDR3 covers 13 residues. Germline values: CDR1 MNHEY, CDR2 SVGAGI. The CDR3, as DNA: TGTGCCAGCAGTTTGCGGGAGGGGGCCGAGCAGTACTTC. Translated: CASSLREGAEQYF.

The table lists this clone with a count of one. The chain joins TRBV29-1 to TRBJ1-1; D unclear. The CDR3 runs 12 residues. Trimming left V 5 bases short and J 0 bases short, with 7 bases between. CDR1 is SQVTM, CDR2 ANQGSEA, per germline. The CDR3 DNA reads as TGCAGCGTTCACGGTCTGAACACTGAAGCTTTCTTT. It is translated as CSVHGLNTEAFF.

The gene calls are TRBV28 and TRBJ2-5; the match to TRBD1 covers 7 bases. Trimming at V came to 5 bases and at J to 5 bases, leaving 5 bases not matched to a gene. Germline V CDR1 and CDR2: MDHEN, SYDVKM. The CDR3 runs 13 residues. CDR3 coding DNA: TGTGCCAGCAGTCTGACAGGGACGGAGACCCAGTACTTC. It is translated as CASSLTGTETQYF. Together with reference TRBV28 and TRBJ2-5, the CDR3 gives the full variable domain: DVKVTQSSRYLVKRTGEKVFLECVQDMDHENMFWYRQDPGLGLRLIYFSYDVKMKEKGDIPEGYSVSREKKERFSLILESASTNQTSMYLCASSLTGTETQYFGPGTRLLVL.

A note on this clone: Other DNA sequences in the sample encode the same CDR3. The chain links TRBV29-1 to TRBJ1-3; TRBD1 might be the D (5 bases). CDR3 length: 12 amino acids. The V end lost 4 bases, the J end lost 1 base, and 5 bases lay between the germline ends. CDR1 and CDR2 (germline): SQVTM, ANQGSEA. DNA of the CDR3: TGCAGCGTTGCAGGGTCTGGAAACACCATATATTTT. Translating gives CSVAGSGNTIYF.

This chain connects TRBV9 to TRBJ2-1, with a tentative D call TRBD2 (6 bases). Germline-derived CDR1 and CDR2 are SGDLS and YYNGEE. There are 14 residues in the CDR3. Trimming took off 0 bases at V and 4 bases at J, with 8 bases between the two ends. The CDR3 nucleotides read TGTGCCAGCAGCGTAGAGGGACTGTACAATGAGCAGTTCTTC. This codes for CASSVEGLYNEQFF.

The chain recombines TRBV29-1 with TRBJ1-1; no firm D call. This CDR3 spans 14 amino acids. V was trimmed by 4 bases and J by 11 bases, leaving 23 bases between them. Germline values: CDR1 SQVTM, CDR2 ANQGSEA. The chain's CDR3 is CSVVDGSGVRAAFF. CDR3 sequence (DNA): TGCAGCGTTGTGGATGGTTCTGGGGTCCGAGCGGCTTTCTTT. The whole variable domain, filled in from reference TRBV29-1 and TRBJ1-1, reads SAVISQKPSRDICQRGTSLTIQCQVDSQVTMMFWYRQQPGQSLTLIATANQGSEATYESGFVIDKFPISRPNLTFSTLTVSNMSPEDSSIYLCSVVDGSGVRAAFFGQGTRLTVV.